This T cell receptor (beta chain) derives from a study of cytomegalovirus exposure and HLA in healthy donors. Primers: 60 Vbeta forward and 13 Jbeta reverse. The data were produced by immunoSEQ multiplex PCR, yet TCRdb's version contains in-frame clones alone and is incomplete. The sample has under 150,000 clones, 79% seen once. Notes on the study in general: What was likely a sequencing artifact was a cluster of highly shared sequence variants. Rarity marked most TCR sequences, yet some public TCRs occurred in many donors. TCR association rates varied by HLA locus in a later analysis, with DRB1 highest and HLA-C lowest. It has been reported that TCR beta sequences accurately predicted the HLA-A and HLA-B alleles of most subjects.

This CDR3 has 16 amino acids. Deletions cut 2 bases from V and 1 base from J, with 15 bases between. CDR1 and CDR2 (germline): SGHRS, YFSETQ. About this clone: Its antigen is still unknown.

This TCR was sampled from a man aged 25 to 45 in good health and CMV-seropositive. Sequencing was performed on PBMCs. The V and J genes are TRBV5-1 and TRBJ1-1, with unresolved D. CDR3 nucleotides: TGCGCCAGCAGCTTTTGGCCAAATCGGAGGAACACTGAAGCTTTCTTT. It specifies CASSFWPNRRNTEAFF.